Sequencing of this TCR beta chain was carried out in a study of T cells in women clearing cervical HPV infection. The wider study: Controls were women whose single incident HPV16 infection cleared within 12 months without precancer or cancer. Controls gave blood once infection was undetectable; cases at lesion identification. Broader study findings: A classifier using richness and V gene abundances reached an AUC of nearly 0.85.

Some clones are missing from TCRdb's copy, which holds only in-frame ones; the method was immunoSEQ multiplex PCR. This sample lists over 25,000 clones; its ten largest clones have 22%. Each participant carried one incident cervical HPV16 infection only. Concerning this clone: Its specificity is unknown. The CDR3 end is not reached by the read, which stops 3 residues before it; the germline J gene fills it in.

The CDR3 loop spans 13 amino acids. Looked up from germline, CDR1 is SQVTM and CDR2 is ANQGSEA. Sequencing used blood buffy coat. The receptor was isolated from a woman aged 18-70 years with a cervical HPV16 infection that either progressed to CIN3+ or cleared (not recorded which). This chain connects TRBV29-1 to TRBJ2-5; TRBD2 aligns across 11 bases. CDR3 bases read: TGCAGCGTTGACGTAGCGGGAGGGGGTACC. It is translated as CSVDVAGGGT. The whole CDR3 is CSVDVAGGGTQYF.